This T cell receptor beta chain was identified during a study of cytomegalovirus exposure and HLA in healthy donors. The CDR3 covers 14 residues. The V gene's germline CDR1 is SNHLY and CDR2 FYNNEI. V was clipped by 6 bases and J by 5 bases, with 14 bases between them. 60 Vbeta and 13 Jbeta primers were used in PCR. The protocol was immunoSEQ multiplex PCR, while the TCRdb copy is restricted to in-frame clones and leaves out a portion. The data contain 160,000 or so clones, 75% to 85% of them seen just once; the ten biggest clones take up roughly 4.9%. The V call is TRBV2, the J call TRBJ1-5, with D possibly matching TRBD1 (6 bases). Sequencing was carried out using PBMCs. This TCR was recovered from a woman under 30 in good health and CMV-seropositive. Here the CDR3 DNA reads TGTGCCAGCAGCTTCAGGCCAGGGGATCAGCCCCAGCATTTT. This encodes CASSFRPGDQPQHF.